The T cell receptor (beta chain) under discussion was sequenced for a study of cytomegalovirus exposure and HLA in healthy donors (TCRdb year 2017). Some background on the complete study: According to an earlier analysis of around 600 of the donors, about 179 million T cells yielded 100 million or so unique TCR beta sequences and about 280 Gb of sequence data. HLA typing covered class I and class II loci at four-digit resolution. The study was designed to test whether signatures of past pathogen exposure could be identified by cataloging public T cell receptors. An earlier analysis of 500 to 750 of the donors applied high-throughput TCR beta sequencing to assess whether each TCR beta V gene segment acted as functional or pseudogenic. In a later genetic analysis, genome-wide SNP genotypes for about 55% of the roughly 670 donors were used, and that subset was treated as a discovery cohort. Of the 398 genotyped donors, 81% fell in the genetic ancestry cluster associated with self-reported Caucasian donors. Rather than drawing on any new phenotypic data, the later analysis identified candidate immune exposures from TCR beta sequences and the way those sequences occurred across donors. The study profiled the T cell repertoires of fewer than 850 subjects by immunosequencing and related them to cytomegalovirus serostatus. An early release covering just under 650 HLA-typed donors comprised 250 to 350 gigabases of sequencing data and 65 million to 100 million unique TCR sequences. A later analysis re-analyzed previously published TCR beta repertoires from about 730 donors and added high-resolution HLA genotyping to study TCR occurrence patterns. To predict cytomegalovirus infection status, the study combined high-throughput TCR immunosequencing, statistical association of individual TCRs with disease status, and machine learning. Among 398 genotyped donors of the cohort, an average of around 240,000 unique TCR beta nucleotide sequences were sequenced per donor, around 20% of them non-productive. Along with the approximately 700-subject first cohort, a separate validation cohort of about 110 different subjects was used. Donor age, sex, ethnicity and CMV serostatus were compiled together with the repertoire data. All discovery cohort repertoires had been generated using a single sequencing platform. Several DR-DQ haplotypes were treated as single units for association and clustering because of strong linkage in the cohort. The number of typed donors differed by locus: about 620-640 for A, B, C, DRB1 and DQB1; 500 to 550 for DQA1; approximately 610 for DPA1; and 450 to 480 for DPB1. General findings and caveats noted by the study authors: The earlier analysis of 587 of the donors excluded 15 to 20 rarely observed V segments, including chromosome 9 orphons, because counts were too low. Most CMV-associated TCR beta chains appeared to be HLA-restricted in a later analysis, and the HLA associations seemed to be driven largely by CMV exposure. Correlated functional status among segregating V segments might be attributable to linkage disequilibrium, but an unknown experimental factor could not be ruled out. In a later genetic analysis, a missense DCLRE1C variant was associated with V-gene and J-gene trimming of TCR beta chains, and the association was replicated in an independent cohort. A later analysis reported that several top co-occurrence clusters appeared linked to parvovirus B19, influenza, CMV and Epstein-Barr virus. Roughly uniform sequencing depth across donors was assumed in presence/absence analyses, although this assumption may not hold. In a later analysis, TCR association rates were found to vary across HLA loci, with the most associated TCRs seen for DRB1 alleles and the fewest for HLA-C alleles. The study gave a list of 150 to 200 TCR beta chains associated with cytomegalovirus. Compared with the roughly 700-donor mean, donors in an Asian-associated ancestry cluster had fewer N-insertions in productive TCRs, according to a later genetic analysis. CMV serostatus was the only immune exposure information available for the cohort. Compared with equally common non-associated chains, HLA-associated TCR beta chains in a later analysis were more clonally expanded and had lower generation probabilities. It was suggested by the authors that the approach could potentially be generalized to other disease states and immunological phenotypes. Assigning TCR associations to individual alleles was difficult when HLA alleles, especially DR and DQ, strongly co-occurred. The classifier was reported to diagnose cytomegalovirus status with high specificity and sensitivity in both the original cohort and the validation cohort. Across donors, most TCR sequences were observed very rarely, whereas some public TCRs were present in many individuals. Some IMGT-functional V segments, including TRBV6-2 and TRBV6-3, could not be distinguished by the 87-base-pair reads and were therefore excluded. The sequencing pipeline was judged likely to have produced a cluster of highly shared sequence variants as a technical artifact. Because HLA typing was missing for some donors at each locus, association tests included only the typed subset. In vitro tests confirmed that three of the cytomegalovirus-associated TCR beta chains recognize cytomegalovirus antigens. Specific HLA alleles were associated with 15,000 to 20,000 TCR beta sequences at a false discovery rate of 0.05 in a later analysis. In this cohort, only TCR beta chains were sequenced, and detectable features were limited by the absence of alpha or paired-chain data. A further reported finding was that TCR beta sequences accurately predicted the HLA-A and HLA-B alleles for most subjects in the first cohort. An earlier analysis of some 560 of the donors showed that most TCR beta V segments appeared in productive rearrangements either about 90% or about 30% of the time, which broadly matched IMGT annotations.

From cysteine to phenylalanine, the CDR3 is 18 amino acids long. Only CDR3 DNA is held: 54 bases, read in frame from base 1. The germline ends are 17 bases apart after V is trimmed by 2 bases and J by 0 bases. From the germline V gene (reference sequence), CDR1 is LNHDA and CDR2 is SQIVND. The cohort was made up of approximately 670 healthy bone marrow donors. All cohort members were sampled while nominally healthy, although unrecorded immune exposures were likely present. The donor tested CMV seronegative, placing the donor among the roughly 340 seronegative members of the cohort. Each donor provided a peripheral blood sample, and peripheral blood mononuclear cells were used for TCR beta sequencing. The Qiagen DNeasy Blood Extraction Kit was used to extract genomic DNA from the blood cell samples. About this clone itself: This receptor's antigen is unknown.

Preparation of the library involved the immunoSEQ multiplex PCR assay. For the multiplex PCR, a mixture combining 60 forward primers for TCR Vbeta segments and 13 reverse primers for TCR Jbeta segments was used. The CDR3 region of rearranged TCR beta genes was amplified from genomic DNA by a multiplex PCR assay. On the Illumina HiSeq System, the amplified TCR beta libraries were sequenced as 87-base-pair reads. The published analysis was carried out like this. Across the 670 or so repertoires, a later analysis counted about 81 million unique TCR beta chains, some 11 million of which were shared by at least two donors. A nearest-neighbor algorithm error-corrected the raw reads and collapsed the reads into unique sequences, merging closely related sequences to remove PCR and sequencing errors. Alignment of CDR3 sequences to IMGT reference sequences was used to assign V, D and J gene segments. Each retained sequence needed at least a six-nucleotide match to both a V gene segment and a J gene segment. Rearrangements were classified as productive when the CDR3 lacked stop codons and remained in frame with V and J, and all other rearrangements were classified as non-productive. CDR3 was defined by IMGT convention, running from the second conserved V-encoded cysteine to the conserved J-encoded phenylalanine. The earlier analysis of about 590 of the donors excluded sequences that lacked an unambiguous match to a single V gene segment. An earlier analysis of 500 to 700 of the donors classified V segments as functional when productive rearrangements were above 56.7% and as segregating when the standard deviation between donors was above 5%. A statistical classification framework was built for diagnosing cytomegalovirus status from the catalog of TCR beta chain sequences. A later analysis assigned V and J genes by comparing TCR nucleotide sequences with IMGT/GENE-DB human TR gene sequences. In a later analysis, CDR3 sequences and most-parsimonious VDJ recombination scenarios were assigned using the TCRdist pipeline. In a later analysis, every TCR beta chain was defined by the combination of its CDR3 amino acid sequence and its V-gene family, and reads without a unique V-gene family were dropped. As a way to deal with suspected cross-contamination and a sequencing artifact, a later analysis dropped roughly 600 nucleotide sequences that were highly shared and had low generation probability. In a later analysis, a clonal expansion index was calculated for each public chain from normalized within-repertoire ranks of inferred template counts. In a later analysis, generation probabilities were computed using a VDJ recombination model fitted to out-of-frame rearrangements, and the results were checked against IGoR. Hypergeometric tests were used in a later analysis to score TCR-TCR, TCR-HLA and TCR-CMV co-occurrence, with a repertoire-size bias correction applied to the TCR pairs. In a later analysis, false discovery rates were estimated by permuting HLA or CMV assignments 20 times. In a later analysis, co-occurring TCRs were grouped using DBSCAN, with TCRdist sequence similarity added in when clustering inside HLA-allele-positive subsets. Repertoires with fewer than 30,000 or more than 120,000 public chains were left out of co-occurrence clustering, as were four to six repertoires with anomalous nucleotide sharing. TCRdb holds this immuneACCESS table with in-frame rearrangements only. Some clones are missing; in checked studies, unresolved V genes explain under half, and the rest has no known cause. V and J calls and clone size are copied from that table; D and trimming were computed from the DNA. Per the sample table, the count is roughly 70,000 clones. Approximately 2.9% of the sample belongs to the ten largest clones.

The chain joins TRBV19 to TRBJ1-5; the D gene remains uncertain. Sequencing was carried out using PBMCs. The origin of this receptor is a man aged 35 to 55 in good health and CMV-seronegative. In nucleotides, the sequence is TGTGCCAGTAGTATAAAATCCACTTTCGACAATAGCAATCAGCCCCAGCATTTT. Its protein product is CASSIKSTFDNSNQPQHF.